The entry below describes one TCR beta chain. Its antigen is undetermined. HIV-negative, healthy adults without recent acute infections or vaccinations were the donors. This table comes from immunoSEQ multiplex PCR, and its TCRdb copy is limited to in-frame clones, with some not included. This table has roughly 1,500,000 clones, 95% to 99% appearing once. The data belong to a study of shared clonotypes between healthy human individuals. General observations from the study: Clonotypes shared by all four sorted-subset donors had higher generation probabilities than non-shared clonotypes.

CDR3 size: 14 residues. Germline assignment: CDR1 MNHNS and CDR2 SASEGT. V lost 2 bases, J lost 2 bases, and 2 bases stayed unmatched. J is TRBJ2-7 and V is TRBV6-1; 8 bases agree with TRBD1. The receptor was derived from a man aged 30 to 45 in good health. Sequencing was carried out using naive CD4+ T cells sorted from blood. The subset here: CD45RA+ positively selected. CDR3 sequence (DNA): TGTGCCAGCAGTGAAATGGGACAGGCCTACGAGCAGTACTTC. Translated: CASSEMGQAYEQYF.